This T cell receptor beta chain emerged from a study of human CD8 memory T cell subsets. Study-wide findings and caveats: T cell repertoires from the stem-like memory and precursor exhausted subsets showed minimal mutual overlap.

Progenitor exhausted-like CD8+ memory cells (TPEX) were CCR7+ PD-1+ TIGIT+. Investigators built TCR beta libraries using UMI-labeled 5' RACE. TCRdb re-called the 5' RACE reads, yielding one record per CDR3 amino acid sequence without DNA. The sample table includes 8,000 or so distinct CDR3 sequences. In the case of this clonotype: The antigen is not known.

The CDR3 sequence is 14 residues long. Germline V CDR1 and CDR2: MNHEY, SVGAGI. The clonotype originates from a human donor in good health. The chain couples TRBV6-5 to TRBJ1-1; TCRdb's D call, TRBD1, is unchecked because there is no DNA. Sequencing input: CD8+ T cells from PBMCs. The CDR3 reads CASSYPGGLTEAFF.